A selection of T cell receptor beta chains follows, all from one sample in a study of CD8+ T cells in alopecia areata. Clones were sequenced by immunoSEQ multiplex PCR, and TCRdb holds only the in-frame ones, with some missing. The table records 110,000 or so clones, around three fifths of them present only once. The specimen was CD4+ T cells sorted from blood, collected at week 24, from a patient treated with tofacitinib. These receptors were obtained from a human donor with alopecia areata. Both conserved end residues are part of each CDR3. Fields, in order: V gene, J gene, clone size, D gene, CDR3 DNA, CDR3 protein. The D gene is left open where the match is weak. Part of the rows lack a size; the others show once, few, many or a class for expanded clones.

TRBV2	TRBJ2-3	few	NA	TGTGCCAGCAGCCCGTTGGATACGCAGTATTTT	CASSPLDTQYF
TRBV18	TRBJ2-7	NA	TRBD1	TGTGCCAGCTCGTTCGGACAGGGGGATTGGGACGAGCAGTACTTC	CASSFGQGDWDEQYF
TRBV11-3	TRBJ2-1	NA	NA	TGTGCCAGCAGCTGGAGACAGTCGGGGTACGATGAGCAGTTCTTC	CASSWRQSGYDEQFF
TRBV6-5	TRBJ2-7	NA	NA	TGTGCCAGCAGTTACTCGAGAAGTTACGAGCAGTACTTC	CASSYSRSYEQYF
TRBV5-1	TRBJ1-1	NA	TRBD1	TGCGCCAGCAGCTTGGAGGGGACAGGGGAAACTGAAGCTTTCTTT	CASSLEGTGETEAFF
TRBV6-6	TRBJ1-1	NA	TRBD1	TGTGCCAGCAGTTCTCCGGGACAGCCGAATGAAGCTTTCTTT	CASSSPGQPNEAFF
TRBV5-1	TRBJ2-5	NA	TRBD2	TGCGCCAGCAGCCCGGGACCGGGGGGGCAAGAGACCCAGTACTTC	CASSPGPGGQETQYF
TRBV30	TRBJ2-1	NA	NA	TGTGGCGGGACGGGGAGCTCCTACAATGAGCAGTTCTTC	CGGTGSSYNEQFF
TRBV6-5	TRBJ1-2	NA	TRBD1	TGTGCCAGCAGTTACCGTGGACAGGCTAACTATGGCTACACCTTC	CASSYRGQANYGYTF
TRBV7-9	TRBJ2-7	NA	TRBD1	TGTGCCAGCAGCCCCCACGGGACAGGGGTTACTTACGAGCAGTACTTC	CASSPHGTGVTYEQYF
TRBV6-6	TRBJ2-7	NA	TRBD2	TGTGCCAGCAGTCCCCAGGGCGGGGGGTTCGACGAGCAGTACTTC	CASSPQGGGFDEQYF
TRBV6-5	TRBJ1-6	few	TRBD1	TGTGCCAGCAGTTACTCCGGGACAGTGTATTCACCCCTCCACTTT	CASSYSGTVYSPLHF
TRBV5-6	TRBJ2-2	once	TRBD1	TGTGCCAGCAGCTGGGCCGGGACAGGGGGTGCCGGGGAGCTGTTTTTT	CASSWAGTGGAGELFF
TRBV7-9	TRBJ1-2	NA	NA	TGTGCCAGCAGCCCGGTCGCTGGGAGCGCTGGCTACACCTTC	CASSPVAGSAGYTF
TRBV29-1	TRBJ2-7	NA	TRBD2	TGCAGCGTCGGGGGGGCCTCGGGCGAGCAGTACTTC	CSVGGASGEQYF
TRBV7-3	TRBJ2-7	NA	TRBD1	TGTGCCAGCAGCTCGACAGGGGCGCCCTACGAGCAGTACTTC	CASSSTGAPYEQYF
TRBV29-1	TRBJ1-4	few	NA	TGCAGCGTTGAAGACATGGAAAAACTGTTTTTT	CSVEDMEKLFF
TRBV5-1	TRBJ2-5	NA	NA	TGCGCCAGCAGCAAGGGCGACAGGCAAGAGACCCAGTACTTC	CASSKGDRQETQYF
TRBV4-3	TRBJ2-3	NA	NA	TGCGCCAGCAGCCAAGATTGGAGTAGTATGGTAAATACGCAGTATTTT	CASSQDWSSMVNTQYF
TRBV19	TRBJ2-1	few	NA	TGTGCCAGTAGCCCGGCCGGCCTCACCTACAATGAGCAGTTCTTC	CASSPAGLTYNEQFF
TRBV23-1	TRBJ1-2	NA	TRBD1	TGCGCCAGCAGTCAATCGAAACAGGGGGATGGCTACACCTTC	CASSQSKQGDGYTF
TRBV4-1	TRBJ2-5	NA	TRBD1	TGCGCCAGCAGCCAAGCGATGCTCCGAGGACAGGCGTCTGAGACCCAGTACTTC	CASSQAMLRGQASETQYF
TRBV29-1	TRBJ2-5	NA	NA	TGCAGCGCTACGCAGGGGTTGGAGACCCAGTACTTC	CSATQGLETQYF
TRBV23-1	TRBJ1-3	few	NA	TGCGCCAGCAGTCAATCTCCCAGGGGAATCGGCTCTGGAAACACCATATATTTT	CASSQSPRGIGSGNTIYF
TRBV9	TRBJ1-6	once	TRBD1	TGTGCCAGCAGCGTAGCGACAGGGCGAAATTCACCCCTCCACTTT	CASSVATGRNSPLHF
TRBV4-2	TRBJ2-3	NA	TRBD2	TGTGCCAGCAGCCTCCTCCGGGGCGGGGGGCCCACAGATACGCAGTATTTT	CASSLLRGGGPTDTQYF
TRBV27	TRBJ1-1	NA	NA	TGTGCCAGCAGTAACACTTTGAAAAGCACTGAAGCTTTCTTT	CASSNTLKSTEAFF
TRBV29-1	TRBJ2-1	few	NA	TGCAGCGCCTCAGGCCCCAATGAGCAGTTCTTC	CSASGPNEQFF
TRBV7-2	TRBJ2-6	NA	NA	TGTGCCAGCAGCTCGGTCTACTCTGGGGCCAACGTCCTGACTTTC	CASSSVYSGANVLTF
TRBV5-1	TRBJ2-2	once	NA	TGCGCCAGCAGCTCTCCAGGGAACTCGAACACCGGGGAGCTGTTTTTT	CASSSPGNSNTGELFF
TRBV4-2	TRBJ2-7	NA	TRBD1	TGTGCCAGCAGCCCCCGGGACAGGGGGCATGAAGAGCAGTACTTC	CASSPRDRGHEEQYF
TRBV30	TRBJ1-5	NA	NA	TGTGCCTGGAGTGGGGGTTTACGGGGCGGCAATCAGCCCCAGCATTTT	CAWSGGLRGGNQPQHF
TRBV13	TRBJ1-6	NA	TRBD1	TGTGCCAGCAGCTTCTGGGACAGGGGGAACTCACCCCTCCACTTT	CASSFWDRGNSPLHF
TRBV4-1	TRBJ2-7	NA	TRBD1	TGCGCCAGCAGCCAAGGTCAGGGGGTCGAGCAGTACTTC	CASSQGQGVEQYF
TRBV4-3	TRBJ1-5	NA	NA	TGCGCCAGCAGCCAAGATTATTCAGGGAGCAATCAGCCCCAGCATTTT	CASSQDYSGSNQPQHF